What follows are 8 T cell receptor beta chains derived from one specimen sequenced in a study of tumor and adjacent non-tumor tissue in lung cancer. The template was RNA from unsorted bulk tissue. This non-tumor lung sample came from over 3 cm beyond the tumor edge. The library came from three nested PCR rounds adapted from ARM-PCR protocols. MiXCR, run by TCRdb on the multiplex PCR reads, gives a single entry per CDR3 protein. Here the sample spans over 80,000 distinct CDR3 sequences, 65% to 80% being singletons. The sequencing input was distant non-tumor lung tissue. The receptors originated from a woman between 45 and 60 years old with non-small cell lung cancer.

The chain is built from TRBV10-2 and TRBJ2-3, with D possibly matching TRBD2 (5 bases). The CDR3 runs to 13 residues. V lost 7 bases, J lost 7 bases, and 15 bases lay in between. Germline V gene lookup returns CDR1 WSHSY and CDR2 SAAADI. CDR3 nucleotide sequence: TGCGCCAGCAATGGGAGTAGGGCAAATACGCAGTATTTT. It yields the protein CASNGSRANTQYF.

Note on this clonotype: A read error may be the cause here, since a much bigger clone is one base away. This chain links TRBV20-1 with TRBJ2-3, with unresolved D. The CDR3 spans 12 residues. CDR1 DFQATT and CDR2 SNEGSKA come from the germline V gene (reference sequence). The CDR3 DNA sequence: TGCAGTGCTAGAGTGCCCACAGATACGCAGTGTTTT. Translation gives CSARVPTDTQCF.

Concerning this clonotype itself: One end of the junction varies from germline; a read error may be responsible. The CDR3 spells CARSWDGQGREAQYF. The CDR3 DNA sequence: TGTGCCAGAAGCTGGGATGGACAGGGAAGGGAGGCCCAGTACTTC. The chain joins TRBV5-4 to TRBJ2-5, with TRBD1 identical over 8 bases. The CDR3 runs to 15 residues. Germline CDR1 reads SGHNT; CDR2 reads YYREEE (reference sequence).

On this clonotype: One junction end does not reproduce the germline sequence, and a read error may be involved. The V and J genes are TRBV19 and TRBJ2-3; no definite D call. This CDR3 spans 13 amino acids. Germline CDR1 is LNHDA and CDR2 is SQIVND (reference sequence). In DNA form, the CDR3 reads TGTGCCTGTAGTATTGACGGAACAGATACGCAGTATTTT. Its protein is CACSIDGTDTQYF.

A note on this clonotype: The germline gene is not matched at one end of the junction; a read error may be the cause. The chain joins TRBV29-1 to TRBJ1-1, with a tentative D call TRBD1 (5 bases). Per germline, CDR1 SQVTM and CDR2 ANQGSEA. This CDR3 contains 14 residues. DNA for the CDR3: TGCAGCGTTGGGTGGGAGGGACGAAACACTGTAGCTTTCTTT. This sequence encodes CSVGWEGRNTVAFF.

As DNA, the CDR3 is TGTGCCAGCAGCTTCTCCGGGACAAAAAACACCGGGGAGCTGTTTTTT. Amino acid sequence: CASSFSGTKNTGELFF. This chain links TRBV4-2 with TRBJ2-2; D possibly corresponds to TRBD1 (6 bases). CDR3 size: 16 residues. Deletions cut 5 bases from V and 2 bases from J, with 15 bases between. CDR1 is LGHNA and CDR2 is YNFKEQ in the germline V gene.

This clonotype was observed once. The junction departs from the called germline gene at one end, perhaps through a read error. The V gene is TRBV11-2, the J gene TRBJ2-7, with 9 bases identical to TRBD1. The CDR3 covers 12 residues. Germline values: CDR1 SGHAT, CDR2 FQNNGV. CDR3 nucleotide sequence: TGTACCTGCACGGGACAGGGCTACGAGCAGTACTTT. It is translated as CTCTGQGYEQYF.

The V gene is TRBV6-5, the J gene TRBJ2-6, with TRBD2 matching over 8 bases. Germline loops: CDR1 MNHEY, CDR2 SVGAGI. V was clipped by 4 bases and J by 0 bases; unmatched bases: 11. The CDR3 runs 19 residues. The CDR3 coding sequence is TGTGCCAGCAGTTTCTTCTCCGAGCGGGGGAACTCTGGGGCCAACGTCCTGACTTTC. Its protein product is CASSFFSERGNSGANVLTF.